Following are 28 T cell receptor beta chains from one sample sequenced in a study of T cell responses to AZD1222 COVID-19 vaccine. The data were produced by immunoSEQ multiplex PCR, yet TCRdb's version contains in-frame clones alone and is incomplete. The sample has approximately 89,000 clones; about 88% are singletons. Sequencing was performed on peripheral blood, taken on day 0 of AZD1222 vaccination. All receptors come from an adult in good health.

The rearrangement links TRBV3-1 (or the pseudogene TRBV3-2) to TRBJ2-2, with 7 bases fitting TRBD2. Germline-derived CDR1 and CDR2 are LGHDT and YNNKEL (reference sequence). Germline trimming cut 8 bases from V and 6 bases from J; bases unmatched to any gene: 12. This CDR3 spans 15 amino acids. DNA of the CDR3: TGTGCCAGCGCTCTAATCCGGGGGGAGGCCGGGGAGCTGTTTTTT. It yields the protein CASALIRGEAGELFF.

The V gene is TRBV20-1, the J gene TRBJ2-7; no definite D call. Trimming stripped 3 bases from V and 0 bases from J, with 6 bases between. The CDR3 loop spans 12 amino acids. Germline V CDR1 and CDR2: DFQATT, SNEGSKA (reference sequence). CDR3 nucleotides: TGCAGTGCTAGTCCGAGCTCCTACGAGCAGTACTTC. Translated, it gives CSASPSSYEQYF.

This clone occurred once. The chain couples TRBV9 to TRBJ2-5, with TRBD2 as a possible D gene (6 bases). Germline V gene data show CDR1 as SGDLS and CDR2 as YYNGEE. The V end lost 0 bases, the J end lost 2 bases, and 20 bases lay between the germline ends. The CDR3 contains 18 residues. CDR3 region: CASSVASRGGGEQETQYF. CDR3 nucleotide sequence: TGTGCCAGCAGCGTAGCTTCACGGGGAGGTGGGGAACAAGAGACCCAGTACTTC.

The count of this clone is one. This chain joins TRBV6-2 or TRBV6-3 and TRBJ1-1; D gene uncertain. The CDR3 loop spans 13 amino acids. The germline CDR1 and CDR2 sequences are MNHEY and SVGEGT. The V end was cut by 1 base, the J end by 1 base, with 4 bases between. The CDR3: CASSYWQNTEAFF. For the CDR3, the DNA is TGTGCCAGCAGTTACTGGCAGAACACTGAAGCTTTCTTT.

This clone was recorded only once. V gene TRBV4-2 combines with J gene TRBJ1-2, with 7 bases identical to TRBD1. V shed 6 bases and J 4 bases; nucleotides not matched to a gene: 11. Germline-derived CDR1 and CDR2 are LGHNA and YNFKEQ. This CDR3 region has 15 residues. As DNA, the CDR3 is TGTGCCAGCAGAGGACAGGTGACAGGGAGCTATGGCTACACCTTC. Its translation: CASRGQVTGSYGYTF.

This clone was seen once. The chain is built from TRBV27 and TRBJ1-6, with 7 bases identical to TRBD1. CDR1 and CDR2 (germline): MNHEY, SMNVEV (reference sequence). V shed 5 bases and J 7 bases; nucleotides not matched to a gene: 11. The CDR3 sequence is 16 residues long. CDR3 in amino acids: CASSHRQGTGNSPLHF. CDR3 bases: TGTGCCAGCAGTCACCGACAGGGTACGGGAAATTCACCCCTCCACTTT.

V and J are TRBV5-1 and TRBJ1-1; the D gene is possibly TRBD1 (6 bases). V shed 4 bases and J shed 1 base, with 14 bases lying between them. The CDR3 sequence is 15 residues long. Germline assignment: CDR1 SGHRS and CDR2 YFSETQ. This CDR3 is CASSVQGSPNTEAFF. In DNA, the CDR3 is TGCGCCAGCAGCGTACAGGGTTCCCCGAACACTGAAGCTTTCTTT.

V and J are TRBV4-1 and TRBJ1-2; no firm D call. CDR3 size: 13 residues. Deletions cut 1 base from V and 4 bases from J, with 7 bases between. Germline values: CDR1 MGHRA, CDR2 YSYEKL. CDR3 sequence reads: CASSQVGIYGYTF. CDR3 in DNA: TGCGCCAGCAGCCAAGTAGGGATCTATGGCTACACCTTC.

V and J are TRBV5-1 and TRBJ2-3; D ambiguous. CDR1 is SGHRS, CDR2 YFSETQ, per germline. This CDR3 is 15 amino acids long. Between the trimmed V and J ends, which lost 0 bases and 0 bases, there was a span of 8 bases. CDR3 DNA: TGCGCCAGCAGCTTGGCAGACGCTAGCACAGATACGCAGTATTTT. Protein sequence: CASSLADASTDTQYF.

J is TRBJ2-5 and V is TRBV11-3; D unresolved. This CDR3 comprises 13 residues. Trimming pared 8 bases from V and 2 bases from J, leaving 12 bases between. CDR1 is SGHNT, CDR2 YENEEA, per germline. CDR3 protein: CASSVLQQETQYF. The CDR3 DNA reads as TGTGCCAGCTCTGTACTTCAACAAGAGACCCAGTACTTC.

The chain couples TRBV28 to TRBJ1-5; D unclear. The CDR3 sequence is 15 residues long. V gave up 3 bases and J gave up 1 base, with 10 bases separating them. Germline V lookup: CDR1 MDHEN, CDR2 SYDVKM. Here the CDR3 reads CASSFGVPSNQPQHF. In DNA form, the CDR3 reads TGTGCCAGCAGTTTCGGGGTCCCGAGCAATCAGCCCCAGCATTTT. Filled out from reference TRBV28 and TRBJ1-5, the complete variable domain reads DVKVTQSSRYLVKRTGEKVFLECVQDMDHENMFWYRQDPGLGLRLIYFSYDVKMKEKGDIPEGYSVSREKKERFSLILESASTNQTSMYLCASSFGVPSNQPQHFGDGTRLSIL.

This rearrangement joins TRBV20-1 to TRBJ1-1; D remains ambiguous. Germline V gene sequence: CDR1 DFQATT, CDR2 SNEGSKA (reference sequence). V dropped 3 bases and J dropped 0 bases, with 8 bases sitting between them. The CDR3 spans 13 residues. CDR3 bases: TGCAGTGCTAGTCGCGGCTTGAACACTGAAGCTTTCTTT. Protein sequence: CSASRGLNTEAFF.

J is TRBJ1-1 and V is TRBV5-1, with no clear D. This CDR3 has 14 amino acids. The V end was cut by 5 bases, the J end by 6 bases, with 17 bases between. Germline V gives CDR1 SGHRS, CDR2 YFSETQ. CDR3 amino acids: CASSQNTVWSEAFF. In nucleotides, the CDR3 is TGCGCCAGCAGTCAAAACACCGTTTGGTCTGAAGCTTTCTTT. Full variable domain (missing parts from reference TRBV5-1 and TRBJ1-1): KAGVTQTPRYLIKTRGQQVTLSCSPISGHRSVSWYQQTPGQGLQFLFEYFSETQRNKGNFPGRFSGRQFSNSRSEMNVSTLELGDSALYLCASSQNTVWSEAFFGQGTRLTVV.

The rearrangement links TRBV15 to TRBJ1-4; unclear D gene. The germline gives CDR1 LNHNV, CDR2 YYDKDF (reference sequence). The CDR3 totals 13 residues. Trimming shortened V by 1 base and J by 4 bases, and 4 bases separated the two germline ends. CDR3 sequence (DNA): TGTGCCACCAGCAGAGCTGGTAATGAAAAACTGTTTTTT. Encoded protein: CATSRAGNEKLFF.

This clone occurred once. The rearrangement uses TRBV27 and TRBJ2-1, with 8 bases matching TRBD1. Germline CDR1 and CDR2: MNHEY and SMNVEV (reference sequence). This CDR3 is built from 15 residues. The V and J ends lost 5 bases and 2 bases, in that order; junction bases with no gene match: 5. Here the CDR3 reads CASSPRGLAYNEQFF. In DNA form, the CDR3 reads TGTGCCAGCAGTCCCAGGGGGCTAGCCTACAATGAGCAGTTCTTC.

The chain combines TRBV7-2 with TRBJ1-2, with D possibly being TRBD1 (5 bases). CDR1 is SGHTA and CDR2 is FQGNSA in the germline V gene. The CDR3 extends over 16 amino acids. Trimming cost V 4 bases and J 4 bases, with 19 bases left between them. CDR3 DNA: TGTGCCAGCAGCTCCCCCCGGGACTCCTGGGTCTATGGCTACACCTTC. It yields the protein CASSSPRDSWVYGYTF.

This clone appeared a single time. The V and J genes are TRBV28 and TRBJ1-4, with TRBD1 matching over 9 bases. The CDR3 has 16 amino acids. V lost 5 bases and J lost 7; bases outside the gene matches: 11. Germline CDR1 is MDHEN and CDR2 is SYDVKM. Here the CDR3 reads CASSPRTGAEGEKLFF. CDR3 bases: TGTGCCAGCAGTCCGAGGACAGGGGCCGAGGGTGAAAAACTGTTTTTT.

The chain recombines TRBV11-2 with TRBJ2-6; D remains unclear. Looked up from germline, CDR1 is SGHAT and CDR2 is FQNNGV. This CDR3 has 16 residues. V shed 5 bases and J shed 0 bases, with 11 bases lying between them. CDR3 bases: TGTGCCAGCAGCCTTAGGCCGAGCTCTGGGGCCAACGTCCTGACTTTC. This translates into CASSLRPSSGANVLTF.

This sequence joins TRBV20-1 and TRBJ1-1; D is undetermined. Germline V gene lookup returns CDR1 DFQATT and CDR2 SNEGSKA (reference sequence). The CDR3 runs to 11 residues. V was pared by 3 bases and J by 5 bases, with 7 bases between. The chain's CDR3 is CSARGRTEAFF. CDR3 bases: TGCAGTGCTAGGGGGAGAACTGAAGCTTTCTTT.

This clone occurred a few times. The chain recombines TRBV10-3 with TRBJ1-2; D not resolved. The germline V gene has CDR1 ENHRY and CDR2 SYGVKD. V was trimmed by 0 bases and J by 5 bases, leaving 13 bases between them. The CDR3 totals 15 residues. In DNA form, the CDR3 reads TGTGCCATCAGTGAGTCGGGCAGGACCCCTTATGGCTACACCTTC. Residues: CAISESGRTPYGYTF.

The J gene is TRBJ2-2, the V gene TRBV10-1; D not resolved. This CDR3 has 12 amino acids. V shed 4 bases and J shed 2 bases, with 2 bases lying between them. Germline V gene sequence: CDR1 WNHNN, CDR2 SYGVQD (reference sequence). CDR3 DNA sequence: TGCGCCAGCAGTGGTAACACCGGGGAGCTGTTTTTT. Its translation is CASSGNTGELFF.

V gene TRBV28 combines with J gene TRBJ2-3, with D tentatively TRBD1 or TRBD2 (5 bases each). The CDR3 length is 15 residues. Germline V gene sequence: CDR1 MDHEN, CDR2 SYDVKM. V gave up 3 bases and J gave up 0 bases, with 10 bases separating them. DNA for the CDR3: TGTGCCAGCAGTTTTCGGGGCCCCAGCACAGATACGCAGTATTTT. Residues: CASSFRGPSTDTQYF. The whole variable domain, remainder taken from reference TRBV28 and TRBJ2-3, is DVKVTQSSRYLVKRTGEKVFLECVQDMDHENMFWYRQDPGLGLRLIYFSYDVKMKEKGDIPEGYSVSREKKERFSLILESASTNQTSMYLCASSFRGPSTDTQYFGPGTRLTVL.

The gene calls are TRBV7-9 and TRBJ2-5; TRBD2 matches 7 bases. This CDR3 contains 15 residues. The V and J ends lost 5 bases and 2 bases, in that order; junction bases with no gene match: 8. The germline V gene has CDR1 SEHNR and CDR2 FQNEAQ (reference sequence). The DNA of the CDR3 is TGTGCCAGCAGCCATCTCGGGGGGATACAAGAGACCCAGTACTTC. Translation: CASSHLGGIQETQYF.

The rearrangement links TRBV14 to TRBJ2-5, with D uncertain. Trimming removed 2 bases at V and 4 bases at J, with 11 bases between. Germline CDR1 SGHDN, CDR2 FVKESK. This CDR3 is 14 amino acids long. In DNA form, the CDR3 reads TGTGCCAGCAGCCAACTAGGGTTAGGAGAGACCCAGTACTTC. This encodes CASSQLGLGETQYF.

The chain has TRBV3-1 (or the pseudogene TRBV3-2) and TRBJ1-1, with a weak D call TRBD1 (5 bases). CDR3 size: 13 residues. V was pared by 8 bases and J by 3 bases, with 13 bases between. The germline CDR1 and CDR2 sequences are LGHDT and YNNKEL (reference sequence). CDR3 sequence: CASCSGGDTEAFF. DNA of the CDR3: TGTGCCAGCTGCTCGGGAGGGGACACTGAAGCTTTCTTT.

V gene TRBV7-9 combines with J gene TRBJ1-5; D call uncertain. CDR1 and CDR2 from the germline V gene are SEHNR and FQNEAQ (reference sequence). The CDR3 contains 12 residues. V lost 3 bases, J lost 2 bases, and 2 bases lay in between. CDR3 loop: CASSLGNQPQHF. As DNA, the CDR3 is TGTGCCAGCAGCTTGGGCAATCAGCCCCAGCATTTT.

The V call is TRBV6-1, the J call TRBJ1-3, with 8 nucleotides matching TRBD1. The J segment lost 0 bases and the V segment lost 4 bases, leaving 5 bases of the junction unmatched. The CDR3 loop spans 16 amino acids. Per the germline V gene, CDR1 is MNHNS and CDR2 is SASEGT. This CDR3 is CASSARDRSSGNTIYF. The CDR3 DNA reads as TGTGCCAGCAGTGCCCGGGACAGGAGCTCTGGAAACACCATATATTTT.

The chain links TRBV6-4 to TRBJ2-7, with TRBD2 as a possible D gene (6 bases). Germline values: CDR1 MRHNA, CDR2 SNTAGT. The V and J ends lost 0 bases and 6 bases respectively, with 9 bases between them. The CDR3 runs to 13 residues. As DNA, the CDR3 is TGTGCCAGCAGTGACTCTGGAGGGACCGAGCAGTACTTC. Translated, it gives CASSDSGGTEQYF.